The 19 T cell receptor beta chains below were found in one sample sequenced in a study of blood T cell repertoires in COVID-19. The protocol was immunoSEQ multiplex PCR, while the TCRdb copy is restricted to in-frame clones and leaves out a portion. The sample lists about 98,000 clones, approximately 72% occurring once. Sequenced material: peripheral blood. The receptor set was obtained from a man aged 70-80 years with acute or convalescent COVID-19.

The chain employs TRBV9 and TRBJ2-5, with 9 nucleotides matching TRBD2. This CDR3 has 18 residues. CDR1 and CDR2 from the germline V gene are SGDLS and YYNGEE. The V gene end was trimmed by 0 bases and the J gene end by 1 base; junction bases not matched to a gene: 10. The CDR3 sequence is CASSVGPGLAVTQETQYF. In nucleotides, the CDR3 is TGTGCCAGCAGCGTAGGCCCGGGACTAGCAGTCACCCAAGAGACCCAGTACTTC.

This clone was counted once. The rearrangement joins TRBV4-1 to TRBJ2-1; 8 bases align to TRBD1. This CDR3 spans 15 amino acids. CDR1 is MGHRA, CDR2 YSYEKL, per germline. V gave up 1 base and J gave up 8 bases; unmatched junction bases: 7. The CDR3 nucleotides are TGCGCCAGCAGCCAAGGTCGGACAGGGAGCCATGAGCAGTTCTTC. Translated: CASSQGRTGSHEQFF.

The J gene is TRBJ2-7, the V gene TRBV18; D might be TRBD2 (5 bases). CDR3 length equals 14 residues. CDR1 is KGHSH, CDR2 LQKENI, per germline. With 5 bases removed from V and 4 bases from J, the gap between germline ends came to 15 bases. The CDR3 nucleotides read TGTGCCAGCTCAGTGCCTAGCCCACCGTACGAGCAGTACTTC. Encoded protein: CASSVPSPPYEQYF.

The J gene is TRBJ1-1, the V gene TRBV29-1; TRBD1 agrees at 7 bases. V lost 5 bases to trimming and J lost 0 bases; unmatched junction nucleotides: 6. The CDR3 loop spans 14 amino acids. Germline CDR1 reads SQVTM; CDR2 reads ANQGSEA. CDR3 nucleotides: TGCAGCGTTAGAAGACAGGGAGTGAACACTGAAGCTTTCTTT. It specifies CSVRRQGVNTEAFF.

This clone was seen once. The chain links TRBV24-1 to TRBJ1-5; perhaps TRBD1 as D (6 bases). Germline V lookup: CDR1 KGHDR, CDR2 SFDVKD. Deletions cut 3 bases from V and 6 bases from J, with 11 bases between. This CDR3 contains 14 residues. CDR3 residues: CATSDPSTGQPQHF. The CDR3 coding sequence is TGTGCCACCAGTGATCCGTCGACAGGTCAGCCCCAGCATTTT.

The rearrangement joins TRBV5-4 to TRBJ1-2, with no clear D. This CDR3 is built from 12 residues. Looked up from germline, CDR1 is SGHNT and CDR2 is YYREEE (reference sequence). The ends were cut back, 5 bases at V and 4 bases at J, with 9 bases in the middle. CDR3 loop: CASSSDIYGYTF. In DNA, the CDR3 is TGTGCCAGCAGTTCTGACATCTATGGCTACACCTTC.

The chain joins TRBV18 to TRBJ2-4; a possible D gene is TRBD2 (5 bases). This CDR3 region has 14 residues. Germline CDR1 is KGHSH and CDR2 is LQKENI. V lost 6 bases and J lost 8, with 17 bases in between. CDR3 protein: CASSPGIPRDIQYF. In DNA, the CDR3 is TGTGCCAGCTCGCCCGGGATCCCGAGGGACATTCAGTACTTC.

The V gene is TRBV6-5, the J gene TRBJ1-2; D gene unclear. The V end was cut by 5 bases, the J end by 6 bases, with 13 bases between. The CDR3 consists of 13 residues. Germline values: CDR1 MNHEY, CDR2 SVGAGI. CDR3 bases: TGTGCCAGCAGTCTGGCGGGTGCCCATGGCTACACCTTC. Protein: CASSLAGAHGYTF.

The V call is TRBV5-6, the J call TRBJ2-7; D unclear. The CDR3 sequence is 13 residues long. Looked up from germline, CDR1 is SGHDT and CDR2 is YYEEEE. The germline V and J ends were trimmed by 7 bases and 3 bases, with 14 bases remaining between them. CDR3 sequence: CASGPHSHYEQYF. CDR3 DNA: TGTGCCAGCGGGCCCCACTCCCACTACGAGCAGTACTTC. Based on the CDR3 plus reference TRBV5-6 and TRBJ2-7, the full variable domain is DAGVTQSPTHLIKTRGQQVTLRCSPKSGHDTVSWYQQALGQGPQFIFQYYEEEERQRGNFPDRFSGHQFPNYSSELNVNALLLGDSALYLCASGPHSHYEQYFGPGTRLTVT.

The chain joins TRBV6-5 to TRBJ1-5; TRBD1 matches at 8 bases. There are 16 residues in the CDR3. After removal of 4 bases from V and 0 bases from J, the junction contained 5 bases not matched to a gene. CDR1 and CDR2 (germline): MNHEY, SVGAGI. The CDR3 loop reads CASSLQGGNSNQPQHF. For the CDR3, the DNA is TGTGCCAGCAGTTTACAGGGGGGGAATAGCAATCAGCCCCAGCATTTT.

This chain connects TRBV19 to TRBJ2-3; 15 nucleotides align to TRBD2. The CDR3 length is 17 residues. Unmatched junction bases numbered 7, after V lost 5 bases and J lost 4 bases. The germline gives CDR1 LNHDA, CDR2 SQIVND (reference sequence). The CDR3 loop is CASSPWGLAGGSDTQYF. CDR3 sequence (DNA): TGTGCCAGTAGTCCCTGGGGACTAGCGGGAGGATCAGATACGCAGTATTTT.

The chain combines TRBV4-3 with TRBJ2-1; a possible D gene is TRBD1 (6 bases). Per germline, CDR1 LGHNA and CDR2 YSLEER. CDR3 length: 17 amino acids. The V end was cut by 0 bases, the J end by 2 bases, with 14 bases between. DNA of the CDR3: TGCGCCAGCAGCCAAGAGCTCGAACAGGGAGCCTACAATGAGCAGTTCTTC. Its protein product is CASSQELEQGAYNEQFF.

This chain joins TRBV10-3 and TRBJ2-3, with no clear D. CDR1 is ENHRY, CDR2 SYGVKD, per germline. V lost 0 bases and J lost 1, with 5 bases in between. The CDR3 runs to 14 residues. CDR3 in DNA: TGTGCCATCAGTGAGTCGACTCGCACAGATACGCAGTATTTT. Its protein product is CAISESTRTDTQYF.

DNA of the CDR3: TGTGCCAGCAGTGAAGCCTCGACAGGGACAGGAAACACCATATATTTT. Residues: CASSEASTGTGNTIYF. The chain joins TRBV6-1 to TRBJ1-3; TRBD1 matches 7 bases. V lost 0 bases, J lost 4 bases, and 6 bases stayed unmatched. The CDR3 runs 16 residues. Germline assignment: CDR1 MNHNS and CDR2 SASEGT.

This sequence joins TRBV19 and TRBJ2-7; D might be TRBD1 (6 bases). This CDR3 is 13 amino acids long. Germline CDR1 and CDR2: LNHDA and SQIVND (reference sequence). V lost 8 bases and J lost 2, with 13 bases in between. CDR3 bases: TGTGCCAGTGGCAGGGACATAGCCTACGAGCAGTACTTC. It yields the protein CASGRDIAYEQYF.

CDR3 region: CASSLAGRFNQPQHF. The CDR3 region has the DNA TGTGCCAGCAGCTTGGCCGGGAGGTTTAATCAGCCCCAGCATTTT. V and J are TRBV5-5 and TRBJ1-5; D not certain. Germline CDR1 and CDR2: SGHKS and YYEKEE (reference sequence). The CDR3 is made up of 15 amino acids. Trimming pared 0 bases from V and 4 bases from J, leaving 11 bases between.

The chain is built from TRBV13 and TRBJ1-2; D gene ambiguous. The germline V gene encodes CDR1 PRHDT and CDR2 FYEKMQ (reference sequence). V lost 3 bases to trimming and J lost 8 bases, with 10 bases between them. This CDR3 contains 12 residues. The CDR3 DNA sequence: TGTGCCAGCAGCTTCGGCTCGGGAGGCTACACCTTC. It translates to CASSFGSGGYTF.

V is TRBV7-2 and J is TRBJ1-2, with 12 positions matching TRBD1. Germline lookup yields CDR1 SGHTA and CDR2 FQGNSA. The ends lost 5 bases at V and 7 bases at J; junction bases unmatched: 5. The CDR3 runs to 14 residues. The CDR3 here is CASSEGQGAFGYTF. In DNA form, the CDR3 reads TGTGCCAGCAGCGAGGGACAGGGGGCATTTGGCTACACCTTC.

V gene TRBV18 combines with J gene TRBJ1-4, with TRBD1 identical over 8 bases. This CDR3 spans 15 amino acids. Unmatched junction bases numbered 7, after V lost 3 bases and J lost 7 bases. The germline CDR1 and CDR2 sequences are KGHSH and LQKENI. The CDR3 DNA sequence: TGTGCCAGCTCACCGCAGGGGGCAGGTGGTGAAAAACTGTTTTTT. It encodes CASSPQGAGGEKLFF.